Shown below are 8 T cell receptor beta chains from a single sample sequenced in a study of cytomegalovirus exposure and HLA in healthy donors. Primers included in the PCR were 60 Vbeta and 13 Jbeta primers. The data were produced by immunoSEQ multiplex PCR, yet TCRdb's version contains in-frame clones alone and is incomplete. The table shows some 130,000 clones, with around nine tenths occurring only once. The source material was PBMCs. All receptors come from a woman aged 25 to 45 in good health and CMV-seronegative.

The rearrangement links TRBV4-3 to TRBJ2-1; tentatively, D is TRBD2 (6 bases). Per the germline V gene, CDR1 is LGHNA and CDR2 is YSLEER. The CDR3 has 16 amino acids. V gave up 0 bases and J gave up 1 base, with 10 bases separating them. This CDR3 is CASSQDRLASYNEQFF. Written as DNA, the CDR3 is TGCGCCAGCAGCCAAGATCGGCTAGCGTCCTACAATGAGCAGTTCTTC.

V usage is TRBV19 and J usage is TRBJ2-3; D unclear. The CDR3 consists of 12 residues. Trimming shortened V by 1 base and J by 6 bases, and 5 bases separated the two germline ends. Germline V gene sequence: CDR1 LNHDA, CDR2 SQIVND (reference sequence). The DNA of the CDR3 is TGTGCCAGTAGTATAGGAGGCGATACGCAGTATTTT. Translated, it gives CASSIGGDTQYF.

V and J are TRBV15 and TRBJ1-2, with D perhaps matching TRBD1 (5 bases). With 0 bases removed from V and 7 bases from J, the gap between germline ends came to 18 bases. The CDR3 runs to 16 residues. Germline V gives CDR1 LNHNV, CDR2 YYDKDF (reference sequence). The chain's CDR3 is CATSRDRWGGGSGYTF. The CDR3 DNA is TGTGCCACCAGCAGAGATCGTTGGGGCGGGGGATCTGGCTACACCTTC.

The CDR3 loop reads CASSQQGRDEQFF. CDR3 bases: TGTGCCAGCAGTCAACAGGGACGGGATGAGCAGTTCTTC. This chain connects TRBV27 to TRBJ2-1, with D tentatively TRBD1 (6 bases). V was cut by 5 bases and J by 8 bases, with 13 bases left in between. Looked up from germline, CDR1 is MNHEY and CDR2 is SMNVEV (reference sequence). This CDR3 spans 13 amino acids.

The rearrangement uses TRBV6-6 and TRBJ1-4, with no clear D. The V and J ends lost 2 bases and 3 bases respectively, with 7 bases between them. The CDR3 is 14 residues long. The V gene's germline CDR1 is MNHNY and CDR2 SVGAGI (reference sequence). CDR3 sequence reads: CASSYRTPNEKLFF. The CDR3 nucleotides are TGTGCCAGCAGTTACAGGACTCCTAATGAAAAACTGTTTTTT.

The chain combines TRBV30 with TRBJ2-7, with 9 nucleotides matching TRBD1. V gave up 4 bases and J gave up 2 bases; unmatched junction bases: 6. This CDR3 spans 14 amino acids. Looked up from germline, CDR1 is GTSNPN and CDR2 is SVGIG (reference sequence). The CDR3 is CAWTGGQGPYEQYF. Written as DNA, the CDR3 is TGTGCCTGGACGGGGGGACAGGGTCCCTACGAGCAGTACTTC.

The J gene is TRBJ2-2, the V gene TRBV27; 11 bases are a match to TRBD1. CDR1 and CDR2 from the germline V gene are MNHEY and SMNVEV (reference sequence). Trimming at V came to 5 bases and at J to 6 bases, leaving 14 bases not matched to a gene. The CDR3 runs 18 residues. DNA for the CDR3: TGTGCCAGCAGTAGATATGGACAGGGGGCCGTTCATTCCGGGGAGCTGTTTTTT. Residues: CASSRYGQGAVHSGELFF.

The genes are TRBV6-6 and TRBJ2-7; TRBD1 matches 9 bases. Losses at the gene ends were 2 bases for V and 6 bases for J; bases not matched to a gene: 5. Germline assignment: CDR1 MNHNY and CDR2 SVGAGI (reference sequence). The CDR3 runs to 14 residues. CDR3 loop: CASSYKGQGSEQYF. CDR3 DNA: TGTGCCAGCAGTTACAAGGGACAGGGAAGCGAGCAGTACTTC.